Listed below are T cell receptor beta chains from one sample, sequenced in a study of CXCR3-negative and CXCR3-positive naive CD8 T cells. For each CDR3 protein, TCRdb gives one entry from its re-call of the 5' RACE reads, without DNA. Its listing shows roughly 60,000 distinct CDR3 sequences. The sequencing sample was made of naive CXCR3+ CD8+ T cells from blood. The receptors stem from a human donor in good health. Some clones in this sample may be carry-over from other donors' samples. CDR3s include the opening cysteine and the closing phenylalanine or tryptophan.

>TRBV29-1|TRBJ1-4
CSLRTANNEKLFF
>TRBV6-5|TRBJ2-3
CASSSSGVPDTQYF
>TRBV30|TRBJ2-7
CAWRGGLGDEQYF
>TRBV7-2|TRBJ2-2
CASSGTDGVGELFF
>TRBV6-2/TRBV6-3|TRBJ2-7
CASSYHWTQEQYF
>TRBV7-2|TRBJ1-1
CASSSQGEGDEEAFF
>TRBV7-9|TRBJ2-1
CASSAPDRNEQFF
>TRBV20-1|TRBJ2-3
CSAIGLFKAGQYF
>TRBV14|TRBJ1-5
CASSQDPPGNAVRLYSNQPQHF
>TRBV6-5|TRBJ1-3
CASRSQGSGNTIYF
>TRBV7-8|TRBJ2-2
CASSLAGGNTGELFF
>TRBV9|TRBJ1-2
CASSVGGNYGYTF
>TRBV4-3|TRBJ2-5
CASSQDRNAEETQYF
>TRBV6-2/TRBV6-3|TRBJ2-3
CASTPLKITAKDTQYF
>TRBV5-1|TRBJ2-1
CASSEGQPENEQFF
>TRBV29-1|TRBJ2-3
CSALGSGMTDTQYF
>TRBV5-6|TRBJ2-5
CASSFPPPAHQETQYF
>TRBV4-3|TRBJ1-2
CASSQWGYGYTF
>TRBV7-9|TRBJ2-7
CASSSPGAGLYEQYF
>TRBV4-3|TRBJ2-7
CASSQDAGGPYEQYF
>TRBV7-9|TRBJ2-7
CTSSLSTGAEEQYF
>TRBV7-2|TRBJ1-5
CASSFDINQPQHF
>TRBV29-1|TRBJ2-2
CSVGGLAGTGELFF
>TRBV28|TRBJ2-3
CASSPYPTQGGGDTQYF